What follows is one TCR beta chain and its context. Its target is unknown. The data were taken from a study of shared clonotypes between healthy human individuals. Study-wide context: The donors, a couple of women and a few men, were aged 18 to 49.

Germline V gives CDR1 MNHEY, CDR2 SMNVEV (reference sequence). The CDR3 contains 15 residues. Trimming took 6 bases from V and 1 from J; bases not matched to a gene: 4. Whole-study findings and limits: Blood was the only sampled material, and tissue repertoires likely differ.

Profiled with immunoSEQ multiplex PCR; TCRdb holds only in-frame clones, not every one. Of under 1,100,000 clones listed, about three quarters were seen once; the top ten hold 1.4% to 1.5%. Sequenced input: memory CD4+ T cells sorted from blood. The subset was: CD45RA-negative fraction. V and J are TRBV27 and TRBJ2-1, with TRBD2 matching 9 bases. This receptor was taken from a man between 18 and 29 years old in good health. The CDR3 is CASRTAGGSYNEQFF. In nucleotides, the CDR3 is TGTGCCAGCAGAACCGCGGGGGGGTCCTACAATGAGCAGTTCTTC.